Detailed here is one T cell receptor (beta chain). What it binds is not known. Sequenced by immunoSEQ multiplex PCR; TCRdb stores in-frame clones only, minus some. The sample includes fewer than 85,000 clones, roughly 96% seen only once; the top ten take 1.3%. Germline V CDR1 and CDR2: LNHDA, SQIVND (reference sequence). This CDR3 has 15 residues. V lost 8 bases to trimming and J lost 5 bases, with 21 bases between them. The sample is drawn from a study of cytomegalovirus exposure and HLA in healthy donors. The wider study: Later analysis reported that the 120 or so validation repertoires shared the platform of the approximately 690 first-cohort repertoires.

Study-level points and caveats: As was reported, the classifier diagnosed cytomegalovirus status with high specificity and sensitivity. TCR clusters originating in the first cohort tended to co-occur in the approximately 120 validation repertoires, according to a later analysis.

Sequenced: PBMCs. The sequence was collected from a woman under 30 in good health and CMV-seronegative. The rearrangement joins TRBV19 to TRBJ2-5; D might be TRBD2 (7 bases). CDR3 in amino acids: CASSTMGGGRETQYF. The DNA for the CDR3 is TGTGCCAGTTCTACCATGGGGGGGGGCCGGGAGACCCAGTACTTC.